The entry below gives a single T cell receptor (beta chain) sequence along with its context. CDR3 size: 16 residues. J gave up 6 bases and V 3 bases, and 7 bases lay outside the gene matches. Germline CDR1 is LGHNT and CDR2 is FRNRAP. The data are from a study of T cell responses to AZD1222 COVID-19 vaccine. Study-level information: Second-dose groups at about 4 or about 12 weeks were pooled.

Here immunoSEQ multiplex PCR was the method, and the copy in TCRdb shows in-frame clones only, minus some. The sample contains around 28,000 clones, roughly nine tenths of which appear only once. The source material was peripheral blood, sampled on day 0 of AZD1222 vaccination. This receptor was obtained from an adult in good health. This chain connects TRBV12-5 to TRBJ1-5; 11 nucleotides match TRBD1. This CDR3 is CASGFSGTGGRQPQHF. In nucleotides, the CDR3 is TGTGCTAGTGGTTTCTCGGGGACAGGGGGGCGTCAGCCCCAGCATTTT.